These 15 T cell receptor beta chains were all obtained from the same sample, sequenced in a study of long-term antiretroviral therapy in people with HIV. With survey level as its setting, the immunoSEQ assay was v3.0. The table came from immunoSEQ multiplex PCR; TCRdb's copy has only in-frame clones and leaves some out. The table records 30,000 to 35,000 clones, approximately 75% of them present only once. The sequencing here drew on unsorted PBMCs, taken 3 years after starting antiretroviral therapy. The origin of the receptors is a man aged 50 or older with HIV.

This chain joins TRBV6-5 and TRBJ1-5; D might be TRBD1 (5 bases). V lost 7 bases and J lost 6, with 10 bases in between. CDR1 is MNHEY and CDR2 is SVGAGI in the germline V gene. CDR3 length: 12 residues. CDR3 residues: CASNEGAQPQHF. CDR3 bases: TGTGCCAGCAATGAAGGGGCTCAGCCCCAGCATTTT.

The gene calls are TRBV14 and TRBJ2-3; D may correspond to TRBD1 or TRBD2 (6 bases each). CDR1 and CDR2 (germline): SGHDN, FVKESK. The CDR3 consists of 11 residues. Trimming shortened V by 4 bases and J by 9 bases, and 8 bases separated the two germline ends. The CDR3 nucleotides are TGTGCCAGCAGCCGGAGGGGGACGCAGTATTTT. Protein sequence: CASSRRGTQYF.

With respect to this clone: Other DNA sequences within the sample encode an identical CDR3. This rearrangement joins TRBV7-2 to TRBJ2-7; no clear D gene. The germline gives CDR1 SGHTA, CDR2 FQGNSA. The germline V and J ends were trimmed by 1 base and 3 bases, with 7 bases remaining between them. The CDR3 covers 13 residues. As DNA, the CDR3 is TGTGCCAGCAGCTTAGGTCCGGGCTACGAGCAGTACTTC. It encodes CASSLGPGYEQYF.

The chain uses TRBV2 and TRBJ2-7; TRBD1 aligns across 10 bases. This CDR3 region has 16 residues. Germline CDR1 is SNHLY and CDR2 is FYNNEI. V trimming: 9 bases; J trimming: 1 base; junction bases outside the gene matches: 12. Written as DNA, the CDR3 is TGTGCCAGTGGGGATCCCCGGGACAGGGGTTCCTACGAGCAGTACTTC. Translation gives CASGDPRDRGSYEQYF.

This clone has more than one count but fewer than ten. The chain uses TRBV27 and TRBJ1-2; 7 bases are shared with TRBD1. The CDR3 covers 16 residues. Germline CDR1 MNHEY, CDR2 SMNVEV (reference sequence). The J segment lost 1 base and the V segment lost 5 bases, leaving 10 bases of the junction unmatched. CDR3 sequence (DNA): TGTGCCAGCAGTCCTACATTCAGGGGGAGTAACTATGGCTACACCTTC. Amino acid sequence: CASSPTFRGSNYGYTF.

The sample holds one count of this clone. The chain links TRBV19 to TRBJ2-7; perhaps D is TRBD1 or TRBD2 (5 bases each). The CDR3 loop spans 14 amino acids. V dropped 3 bases and J dropped 2 bases, with 11 bases sitting between them. CDR1 LNHDA and CDR2 SQIVND come from the germline V gene (reference sequence). CDR3 sequence: CASSMGPLPYEQYF. The CDR3 nucleotides read TGTGCCAGTAGTATGGGACCGCTCCCCTACGAGCAGTACTTC.

This clone came up a few times. The chain employs TRBV10-1 and TRBJ2-2; perhaps TRBD2 as D (7 bases). V gave up 3 bases and J gave up 6 bases, with 14 bases separating them. Germline assignment: CDR1 WNHNN and CDR2 SYGVQD (reference sequence). This CDR3 is 15 amino acids long. Written as DNA, the CDR3 is TGCGCCAGCAGTGAACGGGGGGCGCTCGCCGGGGAGCTGTTTTTT. Translated, it gives CASSERGALAGELFF.

This chain connects TRBV5-6 to TRBJ2-6; no definite D call. Trimming removed 4 bases from V and 0 bases from J, with 8 bases in between. CDR3 length: 15 amino acids. CDR1 and CDR2 from the germline V gene are SGHDT and YYEEEE. CDR3 sequence reads: CASSQLSSGANVLTF. CDR3 in DNA: TGTGCCAGCAGCCAACTCAGCTCTGGGGCCAACGTCCTGACTTTC.

The J gene is TRBJ2-1, the V gene TRBV27; 12 nucleotides line up with TRBD2. Germline assignment: CDR1 MNHEY and CDR2 SMNVEV (reference sequence). V dropped 10 bases and J dropped 8; count of bases not matched to a gene: 12. This CDR3 region has 15 residues. CDR3 DNA: TGTGCCAATCTAGCGGGAGGGACCATTAAACATGAGCAGTTCTTC. It yields the protein CANLAGGTIKHEQFF.

This clone showed up just once. The genes are TRBV28 and TRBJ2-1, with 7 bases that match TRBD2. This CDR3 region has 15 residues. The ends lost 3 bases at V and 3 bases at J; junction bases unmatched: 5. Germline V lookup: CDR1 MDHEN, CDR2 SYDVKM. The CDR3 here is CASSLRASGYNEQFF. The CDR3 DNA reads TGTGCCAGCAGTTTGAGGGCTAGCGGCTACAATGAGCAGTTCTTC. Full variable domain (rest looked up from reference TRBV28 and TRBJ2-1): DVKVTQSSRYLVKRTGEKVFLECVQDMDHENMFWYRQDPGLGLRLIYFSYDVKMKEKGDIPEGYSVSREKKERFSLILESASTNQTSMYLCASSLRASGYNEQFFGPGTRLTVL.

V gene TRBV15 combines with J gene TRBJ1-4; D is unclear. The germline gives CDR1 LNHNV, CDR2 YYDKDF (reference sequence). V lost 1 base and J lost 0, with 6 bases in between. This CDR3 contains 15 residues. The DNA for the CDR3 is TGTGCCACCAGCAGAGTCGGGGCAACTAATGAAAAACTGTTTTTT. This translates into CATSRVGATNEKLFF.

This chain connects TRBV7-7 to TRBJ2-7, with TRBD2 matching over 11 bases. V was pared by 0 bases and J by 0 bases, with 7 bases of the junction left unmatched. The V gene's germline CDR1 is SSHAT and CDR2 FNYEAQ (reference sequence). The CDR3 spans 18 residues. In nucleotides, the CDR3 is TGTGCCAGCAGCTTAGCGGAGGGACTAGCGGCTAGCTCCTACGAGCAGTACTTC. Translation gives CASSLAEGLAASSYEQYF.

CDR3 sequence reads: CASSDPGQGDEKLFF. Here the CDR3 DNA reads TGTGCCAGCAGTGATCCTGGACAGGGCGATGAAAAACTGTTTTTT. The J gene is TRBJ1-4, the V gene TRBV25-1; 8 bases are a match to TRBD1. The J segment lost 6 bases and the V segment lost 3 bases, leaving 6 bases of the junction unmatched. The CDR3 has 15 amino acids. CDR1 MGHDK and CDR2 SYGVNS come from the germline V gene. Together with reference TRBV25-1 and TRBJ1-4, the CDR3 gives the full variable domain: EADIYQTPRYLVIGTGKKITLECSQTMGHDKMYWYQQDPGMELHLIHYSYGVNSTEKGDLSSESTVSRIRTEHFPLTLESARPSHTSQYLCASSDPGQGDEKLFFGSGTQLSVL.

The chain links TRBV27 to TRBJ2-5; D is ambiguous. Looked up from germline, CDR1 is MNHEY and CDR2 is SMNVEV (reference sequence). Trimming took off 2 bases at V and 1 base at J, with 5 bases between the two ends. The CDR3 is 13 residues long. The CDR3: CASSLGTQETQYF. In nucleotides, the CDR3 is TGTGCCAGCAGTTTAGGAACCCAAGAGACCCAGTACTTC.

The chain employs TRBV27 and TRBJ2-2; perhaps TRBD1 as D (6 bases). The length of the CDR3 is 14 residues. Trimming shortened V by 10 bases and J by 3 bases, and 15 bases separated the two germline ends. Germline V gene lookup returns CDR1 MNHEY and CDR2 SMNVEV (reference sequence). CDR3 sequence reads: CATRWGQDTGELFF. The DNA for the CDR3 is TGTGCCACCCGTTGGGGGCAGGACACCGGGGAGCTGTTTTTT.